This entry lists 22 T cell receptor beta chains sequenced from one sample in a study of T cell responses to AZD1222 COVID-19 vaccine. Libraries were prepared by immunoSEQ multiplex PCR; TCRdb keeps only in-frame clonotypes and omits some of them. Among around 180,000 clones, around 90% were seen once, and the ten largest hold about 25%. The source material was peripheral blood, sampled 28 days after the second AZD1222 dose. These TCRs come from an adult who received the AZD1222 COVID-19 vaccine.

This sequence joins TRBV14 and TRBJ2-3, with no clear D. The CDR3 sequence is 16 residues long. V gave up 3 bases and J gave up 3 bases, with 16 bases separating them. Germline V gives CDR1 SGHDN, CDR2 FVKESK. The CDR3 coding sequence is TGTGCCAGCAGCCATATTCCGGAAATATTGACAGATACGCAGTATTTT. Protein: CASSHIPEILTDTQYF.

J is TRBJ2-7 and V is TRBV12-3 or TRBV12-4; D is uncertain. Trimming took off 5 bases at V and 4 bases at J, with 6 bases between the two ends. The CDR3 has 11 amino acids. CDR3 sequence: CASSNGYEQYF. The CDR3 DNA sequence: TGTGCCAGCAGTAACGGGTACGAGCAGTACTTC.

The CDR3 sequence is CASSITGGGNQPQHF. DNA of the CDR3: TGTGCCAGTAGTATTACAGGGGGCGGCAATCAGCCCCAGCATTTT. The chain combines TRBV19 with TRBJ1-5; 9 bases line up with TRBD1. The V segment lost 3 bases and the J segment 2 bases; nucleotides outside the gene matches: 2. In germline, CDR1 is LNHDA, CDR2 SQIVND (reference sequence). CDR3 length equals 15 residues.

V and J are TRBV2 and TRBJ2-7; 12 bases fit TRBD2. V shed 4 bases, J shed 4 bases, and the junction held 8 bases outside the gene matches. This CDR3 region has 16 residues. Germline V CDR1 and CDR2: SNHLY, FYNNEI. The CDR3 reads CASSGLAGGTGYEQYF. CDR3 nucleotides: TGTGCCAGCAGTGGCCTAGCGGGAGGGACCGGGTACGAGCAGTACTTC.

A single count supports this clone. DNA of the CDR3: TGTGCCAGCAGGGGCGGGACAGGGGGCTCCATCTACTATGGCTACACCTTC. It encodes CASRGGTGGSIYYGYTF. The V call is TRBV2, the J call TRBJ1-2; 12 bases map to TRBD1. Germline CDR1 SNHLY, CDR2 FYNNEI. This CDR3 is 17 amino acids long. J lost 3 bases, V lost 6 bases, and 11 bases had no gene match.

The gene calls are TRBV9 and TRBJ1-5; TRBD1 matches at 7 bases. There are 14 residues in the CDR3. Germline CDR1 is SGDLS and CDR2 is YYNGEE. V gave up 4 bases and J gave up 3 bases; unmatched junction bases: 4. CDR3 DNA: TGTGCCAGCAGCCTAACAGGGGCCAATCAGCCCCAGCATTTT. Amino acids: CASSLTGANQPQHF.

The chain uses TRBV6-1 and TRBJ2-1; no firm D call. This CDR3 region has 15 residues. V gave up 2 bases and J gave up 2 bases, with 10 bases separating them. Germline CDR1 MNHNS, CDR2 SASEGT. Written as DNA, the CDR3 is TGTGCCAGCAGTGAATGGTACGAGGCCTACAATGAGCAGTTCTTC. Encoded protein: CASSEWYEAYNEQFF.

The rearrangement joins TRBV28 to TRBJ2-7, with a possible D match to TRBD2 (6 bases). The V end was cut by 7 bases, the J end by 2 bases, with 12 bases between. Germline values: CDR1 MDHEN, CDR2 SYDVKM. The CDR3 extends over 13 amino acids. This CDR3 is CASTSGEAYEQYF. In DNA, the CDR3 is TGTGCCAGCACCTCTGGGGAGGCCTACGAGCAGTACTTC.

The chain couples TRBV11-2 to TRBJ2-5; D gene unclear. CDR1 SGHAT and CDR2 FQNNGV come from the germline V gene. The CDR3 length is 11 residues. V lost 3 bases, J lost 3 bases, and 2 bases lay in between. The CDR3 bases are TGTGCCAGCAGCTTGGAAGAGACCCAGTACTTC. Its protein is CASSLEETQYF.

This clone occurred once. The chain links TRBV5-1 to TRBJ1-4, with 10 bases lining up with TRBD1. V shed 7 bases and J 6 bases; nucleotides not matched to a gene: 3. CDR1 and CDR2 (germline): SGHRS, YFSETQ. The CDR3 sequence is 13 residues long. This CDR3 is CASAGTGDEKLFF. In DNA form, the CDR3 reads TGCGCCAGCGCCGGGACAGGGGATGAAAAACTGTTTTTT.

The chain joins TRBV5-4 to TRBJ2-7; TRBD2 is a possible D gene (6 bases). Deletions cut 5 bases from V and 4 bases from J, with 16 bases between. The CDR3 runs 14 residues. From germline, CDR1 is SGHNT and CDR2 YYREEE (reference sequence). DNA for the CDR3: TGTGCCAGCAGGCCAGTTGGGGAGGATTACGAGCAGTACTTC. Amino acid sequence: CASRPVGEDYEQYF.

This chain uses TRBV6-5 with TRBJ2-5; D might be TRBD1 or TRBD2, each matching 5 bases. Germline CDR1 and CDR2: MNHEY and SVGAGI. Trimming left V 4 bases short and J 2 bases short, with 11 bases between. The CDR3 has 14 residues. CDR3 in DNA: TGTGCCAGCAGTTTCCGGGGCCCTCAAGAGACCCAGTACTTC. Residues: CASSFRGPQETQYF.

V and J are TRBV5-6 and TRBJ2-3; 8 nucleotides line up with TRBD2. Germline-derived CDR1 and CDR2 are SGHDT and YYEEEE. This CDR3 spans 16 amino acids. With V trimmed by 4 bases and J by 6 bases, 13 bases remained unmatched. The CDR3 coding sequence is TGTGCCAGCAGCCCTCACGGCGGGACTAGGGCTGATACGCAGTATTTT. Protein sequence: CASSPHGGTRADTQYF.

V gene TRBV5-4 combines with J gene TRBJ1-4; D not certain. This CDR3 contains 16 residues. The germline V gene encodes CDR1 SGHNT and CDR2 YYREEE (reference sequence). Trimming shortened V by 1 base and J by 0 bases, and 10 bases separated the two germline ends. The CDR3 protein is CASSLRGAATNEKLFF. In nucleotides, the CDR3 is TGTGCCAGCAGCTTGCGCGGCGCAGCAACTAATGAAAAACTGTTTTTT.

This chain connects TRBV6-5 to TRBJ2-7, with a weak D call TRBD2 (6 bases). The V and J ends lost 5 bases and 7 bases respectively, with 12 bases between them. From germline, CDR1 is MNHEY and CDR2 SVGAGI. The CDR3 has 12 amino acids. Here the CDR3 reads CASSTSTIEQYF. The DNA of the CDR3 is TGTGCCAGCAGTACTAGCACTATAGAGCAGTACTTC.

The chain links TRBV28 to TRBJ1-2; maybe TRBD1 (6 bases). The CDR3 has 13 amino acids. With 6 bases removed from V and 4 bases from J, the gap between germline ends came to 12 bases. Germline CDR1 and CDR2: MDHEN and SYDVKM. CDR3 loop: CASSLKTGYGYTF. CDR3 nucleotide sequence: TGTGCCAGCAGCCTAAAGACAGGCTATGGCTACACCTTC.

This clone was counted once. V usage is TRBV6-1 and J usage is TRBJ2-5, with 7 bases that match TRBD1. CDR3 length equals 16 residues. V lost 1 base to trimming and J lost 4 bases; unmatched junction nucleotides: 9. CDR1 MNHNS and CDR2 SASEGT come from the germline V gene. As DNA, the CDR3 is TGTGCCAGCAGTGAAGGACAGGGTAGGGAGTCAGAGACCCAGTACTTC. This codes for CASSEGQGRESETQYF.

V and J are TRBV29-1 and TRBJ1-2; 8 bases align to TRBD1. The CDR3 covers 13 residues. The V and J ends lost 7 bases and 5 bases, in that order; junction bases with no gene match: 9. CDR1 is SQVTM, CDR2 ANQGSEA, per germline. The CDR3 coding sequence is TGCAGCGCTGACAGGGGAGGAGGTTATGGCTACACCTTC. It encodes CSADRGGGYGYTF.

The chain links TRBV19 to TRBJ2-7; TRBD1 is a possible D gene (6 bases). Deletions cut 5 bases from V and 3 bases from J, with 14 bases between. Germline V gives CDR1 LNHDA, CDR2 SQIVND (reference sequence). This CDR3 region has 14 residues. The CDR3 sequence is CASSLETGVYEQYF. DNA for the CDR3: TGTGCCAGTAGTCTCGAGACAGGTGTCTACGAGCAGTACTTC.

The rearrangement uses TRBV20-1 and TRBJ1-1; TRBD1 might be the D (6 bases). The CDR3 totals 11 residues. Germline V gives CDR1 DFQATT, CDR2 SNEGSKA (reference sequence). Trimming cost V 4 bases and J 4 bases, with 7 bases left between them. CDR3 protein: CSAMDSTEAFF. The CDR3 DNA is TGCAGTGCTATGGACAGCACTGAAGCTTTCTTT.

The DNA for the CDR3 is TGTGCCAGCAGCAGGACGGACGTGGGGACTAGCAGGTCCTACAATGAGCAGTTCTTC. It specifies CASSRTDVGTSRSYNEQFF. The chain links TRBV7-9 to TRBJ2-1, with TRBD2 matching 9 bases. CDR3 size: 19 residues. Germline V CDR1 and CDR2: SEHNR, FQNEAQ (reference sequence). With V trimmed by 5 bases and J by 1 base, 15 bases remained unmatched.

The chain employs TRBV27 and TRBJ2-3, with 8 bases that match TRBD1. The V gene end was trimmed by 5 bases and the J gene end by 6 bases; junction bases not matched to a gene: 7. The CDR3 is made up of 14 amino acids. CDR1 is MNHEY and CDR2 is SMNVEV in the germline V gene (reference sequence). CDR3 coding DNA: TGTGCCAGCAGTCTTGGACAGGGCATCGATACGCAGTATTTT. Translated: CASSLGQGIDTQYF.